This is a list of T cell receptor beta chains from one sample in a study of shared clonotypes between healthy human individuals. Here immunoSEQ multiplex PCR was the method, and the copy in TCRdb shows in-frame clones only, minus some. This table has about 2.2 million clones, about 93% appearing once. The sample taken for sequencing was naive CD8+ T cells from PBMCs. All receptors come from a man between 18 and 35 years old in good health. Some clones in this sample may be carry-over from other donors' samples. Each CDR3 is given with its conserved first and last residue. The D gene is left open where the match is weak. Rows give clone size only sometimes, using once, few, many, or a class for an expanded clone.

abundance: once
v_gene: TRBV19
j_gene: TRBJ2-1
d_gene: NA
CDR3aa: CASGRSALGQFF
CDR3nt: TGTGCCAGTGGTAGATCTGCTCTTGGGCAGTTCTTC

abundance: NA
v_gene: TRBV7-9
j_gene: TRBJ2-1
d_gene: NA
CDR3aa: CASSLRDNLYEQFF
CDR3nt: TGTGCCAGCAGCCTCCGGGACAACCTATATGAGCAGTTCTTC

abundance: NA
v_gene: TRBV6-1
j_gene: TRBJ1-5
d_gene: NA
CDR3aa: CAAGGGNQPQHF
CDR3nt: TGTGCCGCCGGGGGGGGGAATCAGCCCCAGCATTTT

abundance: NA
v_gene: TRBV27
j_gene: TRBJ2-7
d_gene: NA
CDR3aa: CASSASLEVHEQYF
CDR3nt: TGTGCCAGCAGCGCCTCACTAGAGGTGCACGAGCAGTACTTC

abundance: NA
v_gene: TRBV29-1
j_gene: TRBJ1-1
d_gene: NA
CDR3aa: CSVGGSGVMNTEAFF
CDR3nt: TGCAGCGTCGGGGGGTCAGGGGTTATGAACACTGAAGCTTTCTTT

abundance: once
v_gene: TRBV19
j_gene: TRBJ2-5
d_gene: TRBD2
CDR3aa: CASSILAGGQETQYF
CDR3nt: TGTGCCAGTAGTATACTAGCGGGAGGACAAGAGACCCAGTACTTC

abundance: once
v_gene: TRBV6-5
j_gene: TRBJ2-1
d_gene: TRBD2
CDR3aa: CASSGRTSGSEQFF
CDR3nt: TGTGCCAGCAGTGGCAGGACTAGCGGGAGTGAGCAGTTCTTC

abundance: NA
v_gene: TRBV10-3
j_gene: TRBJ1-3
d_gene: NA
CDR3aa: CAISPSGNTIYF
CDR3nt: TGTGCCATCTCACCCTCTGGAAACACCATATATTTT

abundance: NA
v_gene: TRBV15
j_gene: TRBJ1-5
d_gene: NA
CDR3aa: CATSRDKVQGWYQPQHF
CDR3nt: TGTGCCACCAGCAGAGATAAGGTCCAGGGGTGGTATCAGCCCCAGCATTTT

abundance: NA
v_gene: TRBV9
j_gene: TRBJ1-2
d_gene: TRBD1
CDR3aa: CASSVALTGGLYGYTF
CDR3nt: TGTGCCAGCAGCGTAGCATTGACAGGGGGCCTTTATGGCTACACCTTC

abundance: NA
v_gene: TRBV7-2
j_gene: TRBJ2-5
d_gene: NA
CDR3aa: CASSFRDWGETQYF
CDR3nt: TGTGCCAGCAGCTTTCGGGACTGGGGGGAGACCCAGTACTTC

abundance: NA
v_gene: TRBV6-5
j_gene: TRBJ1-1
d_gene: NA
CDR3aa: CASRVRAMNTEAFF
CDR3nt: TGTGCCAGCAGGGTCAGGGCTATGAACACTGAAGCTTTCTTT

abundance: NA
v_gene: TRBV11-2
j_gene: TRBJ2-1
d_gene: NA
CDR3aa: CASSTRTTRLYNEQFF
CDR3nt: TGTGCCAGCAGCACCCGGACTACCCGCCTCTACAATGAGCAGTTCTTC

abundance: NA
v_gene: TRBV10-2
j_gene: TRBJ2-7
d_gene: TRBD1
CDR3aa: CASSPGGTYEQYF
CDR3nt: TGCGCCAGCAGTCCAGGGGGTACCTACGAGCAGTACTTC

abundance: NA
v_gene: TRBV10-3
j_gene: TRBJ1-2
d_gene: NA
CDR3aa: CAISDWGPNGYTF
CDR3nt: TGTGCCATCAGTGATTGGGGACCAAATGGCTACACCTTC

abundance: NA
v_gene: TRBV19
j_gene: TRBJ2-5
d_gene: TRBD1
CDR3aa: CASSRDREGQETQYF
CDR3nt: TGTGCCAGTAGTCGGGACAGGGAGGGCCAAGAGACCCAGTACTTC

abundance: NA
v_gene: TRBV7-2
j_gene: TRBJ2-3
d_gene: NA
CDR3aa: CASSSAGFGETDTDTQYF
CDR3nt: TGTGCCAGCAGCAGCGCGGGTTTCGGTGAGACGGATACAGATACGCAGTATTTT

abundance: once
v_gene: TRBV6-1
j_gene: TRBJ2-3
d_gene: NA
CDR3aa: CASSESTFRGDTQYF
CDR3nt: TGTGCCAGCAGTGAAAGCACCTTTAGGGGGGATACGCAGTATTTT

abundance: NA
v_gene: TRBV29-1
j_gene: TRBJ2-7
d_gene: NA
CDR3aa: CSVELTGKAYEQYF
CDR3nt: TGCAGCGTTGAGTTGACGGGAAAAGCCTACGAGCAGTACTTC

abundance: NA
v_gene: TRBV6-1
j_gene: TRBJ1-1
d_gene: NA
CDR3aa: CASSDSRYTEAFF
CDR3nt: TGTGCCAGCAGTGACTCCCGCTACACTGAAGCTTTCTTT

abundance: NA
v_gene: TRBV15
j_gene: TRBJ2-3
d_gene: NA
CDR3aa: CATSREIYDTQYF
CDR3nt: TGTGCCACCAGCAGAGAAATTTACGACACGCAGTATTTT

abundance: NA
v_gene: TRBV27
j_gene: TRBJ2-7
d_gene: NA
CDR3aa: CASSPGQLSYEQYF
CDR3nt: TGTGCCAGCAGTCCCGGACAGCTTTCCTACGAGCAGTACTTC

abundance: NA
v_gene: TRBV6-6
j_gene: TRBJ2-1
d_gene: NA
CDR3aa: CASSYSHSNEQFF
CDR3nt: TGTGCCAGCAGTTACTCTCACAGTAATGAGCAGTTCTTC

abundance: NA
v_gene: TRBV6-6
j_gene: TRBJ2-7
d_gene: NA
CDR3aa: CASSTVSYEQYF
CDR3nt: TGTGCCAGCTCTACGGTATCCTACGAGCAGTACTTC

abundance: NA
v_gene: TRBV5-6
j_gene: TRBJ1-1
d_gene: NA
CDR3aa: CASSLEDSMNTEAFF
CDR3nt: TGTGCCAGCAGCTTGGAGGACAGCATGAACACTGAAGCTTTCTTT

abundance: NA
v_gene: TRBV19
j_gene: TRBJ2-7
d_gene: NA
CDR3aa: CASSSEIQTYEQYF
CDR3nt: TGTGCCAGTAGCTCAGAAATCCAAACCTACGAGCAGTACTTC

abundance: NA
v_gene: TRBV11-3
j_gene: TRBJ2-5
d_gene: TRBD2
CDR3aa: CASSTLAENQETQYF
CDR3nt: TGTGCCAGCAGCACCCTAGCGGAGAACCAAGAGACCCAGTACTTC

abundance: NA
v_gene: TRBV6-5
j_gene: TRBJ1-1
d_gene: NA
CDR3aa: CASSYSRGGTEAFF
CDR3nt: TGTGCCAGCAGTTACTCGAGAGGGGGCACTGAAGCTTTCTTT

abundance: NA
v_gene: TRBV9
j_gene: TRBJ2-7
d_gene: TRBD2
CDR3aa: CASSVGSGGIYEQYF
CDR3nt: TGTGCCAGCAGCGTAGGCAGCGGGGGGATTTACGAGCAGTACTTC

abundance: NA
v_gene: TRBV19
j_gene: TRBJ2-1
d_gene: NA
CDR3aa: CATKWGNNEQFF
CDR3nt: TGTGCCACCAAATGGGGAAACAATGAGCAGTTCTTC

abundance: NA
v_gene: TRBV11-2
j_gene: TRBJ2-1
d_gene: NA
CDR3aa: CASSLNRDEQFF
CDR3nt: TGTGCCAGCAGCCTCAATCGCGATGAGCAGTTCTTC

abundance: NA
v_gene: TRBV7-9
j_gene: TRBJ2-2
d_gene: NA
CDR3aa: CASSENDRVLAGTGELFF
CDR3nt: TGTGCCAGCAGCGAAAATGACAGGGTACTAGCCGGAACCGGGGAGCTGTTTTTT

abundance: NA
v_gene: TRBV7-2
j_gene: TRBJ2-1
d_gene: NA
CDR3aa: CASSLSLANSYNEQFF
CDR3nt: TGTGCCAGCAGCTTATCTCTAGCGAATTCCTACAATGAGCAGTTCTTC

abundance: NA
v_gene: TRBV10-3
j_gene: TRBJ2-1
d_gene: NA
CDR3aa: CATRDPLYNEQFF
CDR3nt: TGTGCCACTAGGGACCCCCTGTACAATGAGCAGTTCTTC

abundance: NA
v_gene: TRBV9
j_gene: TRBJ2-3
d_gene: TRBD2
CDR3aa: CASSVQTSGITDTQYF
CDR3nt: TGTGCCAGCAGCGTACAGACTAGCGGCATCACAGATACGCAGTATTTT

abundance: NA
v_gene: TRBV5-6
j_gene: TRBJ2-7
d_gene: TRBD1
CDR3aa: CASSQQGQGSSYEQYF
CDR3nt: TGTGCCAGCAGCCAACAGGGACAGGGGAGCTCCTACGAGCAGTACTTC

abundance: NA
v_gene: TRBV7-9
j_gene: TRBJ1-1
d_gene: TRBD1
CDR3aa: CASSFPSGGTEAFF
CDR3nt: TGTGCCAGCAGCTTCCCTTCAGGGGGTACTGAAGCTTTCTTT

abundance: NA
v_gene: TRBV10-3
j_gene: TRBJ2-7
d_gene: NA
CDR3aa: CAISIAGDEPLGEQYF
CDR3nt: TGTGCCATCAGTATAGCTGGGGACGAACCCCTTGGCGAGCAGTACTTC

abundance: NA
v_gene: TRBV7-9
j_gene: TRBJ2-7
d_gene: TRBD2
CDR3aa: CASSGSGLAGVRPDYEQYF
CDR3nt: TGTGCCAGCAGCGGCTCGGGACTAGCGGGAGTCCGACCAGATTACGAGCAGTACTTC

abundance: NA
v_gene: TRBV9
j_gene: TRBJ1-2
d_gene: TRBD1
CDR3aa: CASSPNRGEDYGYTF
CDR3nt: TGTGCCAGCAGCCCGAACAGGGGTGAAGACTATGGCTACACCTTC

abundance: once
v_gene: TRBV19
j_gene: TRBJ2-1
d_gene: TRBD2
CDR3aa: CASSIVGTSISNEQFF
CDR3nt: TGTGCCAGTAGTATAGTAGGGACTAGCATTTCAAATGAGCAGTTCTTC

abundance: NA
v_gene: TRBV27
j_gene: TRBJ1-2
d_gene: NA
CDR3aa: CASSFFRGGYYGYTF
CDR3nt: TGTGCCAGCAGTTTTTTTAGGGGCGGATACTATGGCTACACCTTC

abundance: NA
v_gene: TRBV6-5
j_gene: TRBJ2-7
d_gene: TRBD2
CDR3aa: CASSPLADFSYEQYF
CDR3nt: TGTGCCAGCTCACCCCTAGCGGATTTCTCCTACGAGCAGTACTTC

abundance: NA
v_gene: TRBV9
j_gene: TRBJ2-7
d_gene: TRBD1
CDR3aa: CASSGQGVAYEQYF
CDR3nt: TGTGCCAGCAGCGGACAGGGCGTGGCGTACGAGCAGTACTTC

abundance: NA
v_gene: TRBV10-3
j_gene: TRBJ2-1
d_gene: TRBD2
CDR3aa: CAIGEGAGGNEQFF
CDR3nt: TGTGCCATCGGGGAAGGGGCGGGAGGCAATGAGCAGTTCTTC

abundance: NA
v_gene: TRBV7-9
j_gene: TRBJ1-3
d_gene: NA
CDR3aa: CASSLASPNTIYF
CDR3nt: TGTGCCAGCAGCTTAGCGTCGCCAAACACCATATATTTT

abundance: NA
v_gene: TRBV28
j_gene: TRBJ2-5
d_gene: NA
CDR3aa: CASFATGGQETQYF
CDR3nt: TGTGCCTCATTTGCCACGGGTGGTCAAGAGACCCAGTACTTC

abundance: NA
v_gene: TRBV9
j_gene: TRBJ2-3
d_gene: TRBD2
CDR3aa: CASSEPREVTDTQYF
CDR3nt: TGTGCCAGCAGCGAGCCCCGGGAGGTCACAGATACGCAGTATTTT

abundance: NA
v_gene: TRBV4-1
j_gene: TRBJ2-7
d_gene: NA
CDR3aa: CASSQDRAYEQYF
CDR3nt: TGCGCCAGCAGCCAAGATCGTGCCTACGAGCAGTACTTC